This TCR beta chain originates from a study of T cell repertoires in cytomegalovirus infection (dated by TCRdb to about 2019). For context, the study as a whole: Alongside well-studied HLA-B-restricted epitopes, the peptide stimulations were aimed at recently identified HLA-C-restricted CMV epitopes, whose presentation resists viral immunomodulation. Donor HLA type was relevant to the analysis, as public TCR beta signatures indicated carriage of CMV infection together with the matching HLA type.

The treatment or condition label, read with the paper, signifies: in vitro stimulation with specific CMV peptide epitopes to enrich CMV-specific T cells. The paper as a whole reports these results and caveats: The ex vivo response was dominated by HLA-C-restricted CMV-specific TCR beta clonotypes, and the single most frequent clonotype in two of eight donors was supplied by these HLA-C-restricted clonotypes. In both this cohort and an independent cohort of some 370 donors, the cumulative frequency of public TCR beta family members distinguished carriers of CMV infection plus the relevant HLA type.

The sequencer was an Illumina HiSeq 1500. The raw public data were reprocessed by TCRdb itself: fastp quality trimming at Q25, MiXCR clonotype calling, in-frame beta chains only. Every entry covers one CDR3 protein and lists the most common genes and DNA from its rows. The sample includes a few hundred thousand distinct CDR3 sequences, with roughly a third observed a single time. The biggest ten clones account for roughly 15% of the sample. Per the germline V gene (reference sequence), SGHNT is the CDR1 and YYREEE is the CDR2. The germline ends are 14 bases apart after V is trimmed by 4 bases and J by 4 bases. Measured from the cysteine to the phenylalanine, the CDR3 is 14 residues long. Only the CDR3 region is kept as DNA, spanning 42 bases read in frame from base 1. As for this clonotype: Its antigen target is currently unknown. The record has no base qualities; no much larger clone is one base away.

This specimen was cultured PBMCs, taken from culture after CMV antigen stimulation. The sequence joins TRBV5-4 to TRBJ1-1, with TRBD1 tentatively as D gene (5 bases match). The clonotype comes from a human donor in good health (CMV status not recorded). Some clones in this sample may be carry-over from other donors' samples. The CDR3 sequence is CASSRGPELTEAFF. In nucleotide form, the sequence is TGTGCCAGCAGCAGGGGACCAGAACTCACTGAAGCTTTCTTT.